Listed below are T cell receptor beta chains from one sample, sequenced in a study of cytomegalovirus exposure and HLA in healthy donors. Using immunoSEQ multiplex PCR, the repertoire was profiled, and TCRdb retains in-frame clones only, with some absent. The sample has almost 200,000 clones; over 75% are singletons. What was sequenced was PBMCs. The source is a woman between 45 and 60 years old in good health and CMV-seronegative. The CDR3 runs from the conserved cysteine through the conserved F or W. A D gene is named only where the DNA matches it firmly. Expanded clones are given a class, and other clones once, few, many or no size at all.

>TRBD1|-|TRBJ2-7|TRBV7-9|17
TGTGCCAGCAGCTTAGGACAAAACCAGGGGGTTTCCTACGAGCAGTACTTC
CASSLGQNQGVSYEQYF
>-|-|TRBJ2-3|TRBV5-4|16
TGTGCCAGCAGCTCCACTTCTGGAGGGAGCACAGATACGCAGTATTTT
CASSSTSGGSTDTQYF
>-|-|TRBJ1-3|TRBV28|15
TGTGCCAGCAGTCCGACAGGAGACTCTGGAAACACCATATATTTT
CASSPTGDSGNTIYF
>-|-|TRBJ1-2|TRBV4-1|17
TGCGCCAGCAGCCAAGCTGGGGGGGCAGGGGCCTCCTATGGCTACACCTTC
CASSQAGGAGASYGYTF
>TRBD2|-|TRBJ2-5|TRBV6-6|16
TGTGCCAGCAGTTACTCGACTAGCGGGGTACAAGAGACCCAGTACTTC
CASSYSTSGVQETQYF
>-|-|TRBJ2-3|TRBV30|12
TGTGCCTGGAGTCCTAAGGGGGATACGCAGTATTTT
CAWSPKGDTQYF
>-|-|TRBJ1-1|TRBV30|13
TGTGCCTGGAGACCGGGAACGAACACTGAAGCTTTCTTT
CAWRPGTNTEAFF
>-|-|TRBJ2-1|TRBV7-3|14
TGTGCCAGCAGCTTTGGCGGATCCTACAATGAGCAGTTCTTC
CASSFGGSYNEQFF
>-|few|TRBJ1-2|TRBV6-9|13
TGTGCCAGCAGTTATCGGCAGGGGTCCGGCTACACCTTC
CASSYRQGSGYTF
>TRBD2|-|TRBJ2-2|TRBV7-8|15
TGTGCCAGCAGCGGGACTAGCCTCGGGACCGGGGAGCTGTTTTTT
CASSGTSLGTGELFF
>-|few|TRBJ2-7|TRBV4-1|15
TGCGCCAGCAGCCGCGATAGGGGGAGAGGCTACGAGCAGTACTTC
CASSRDRGRGYEQYF
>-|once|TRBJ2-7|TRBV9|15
TGTGCCAGCAGCCCCGGAGCAGGGTCTTTATACGAGCAGTACTTC
CASSPGAGSLYEQYF
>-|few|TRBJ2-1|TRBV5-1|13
TGCGCCAGCAGCTTGTACAACTACAATGAGCAGTTCTTC
CASSLYNYNEQFF
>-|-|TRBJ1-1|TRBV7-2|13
TGTGCCAGCAGGTACAGGGATGCCACTGAAGCTTTCTTT
CASRYRDATEAFF
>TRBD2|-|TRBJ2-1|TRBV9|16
TGTGCCAGCAGCGTGCCGGGACTAGCGGGAGTCAATGAGCAGTTCTTC
CASSVPGLAGVNEQFF
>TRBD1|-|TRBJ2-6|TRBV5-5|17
TGTGCCAGCATCCCGGGACAGGGCCACTCTGGGGCCAACGTCCTGACTTTC
CASIPGQGHSGANVLTF
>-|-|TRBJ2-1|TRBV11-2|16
TGTGCCAGCAGCTTAGGGGCTAGCTTACGTTACAATGAGCAGTTCTTC
CASSLGASLRYNEQFF
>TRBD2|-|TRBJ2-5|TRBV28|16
TGTGCCAGCAGTTTGGTATCCAGCGGGAGTCGGGAGACCCAGTACTTC
CASSLVSSGSRETQYF
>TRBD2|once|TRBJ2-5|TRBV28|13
TGTGCCAGCAGTCTTAGCGGGAGAAAGACCCAGTACTTC
CASSLSGRKTQYF
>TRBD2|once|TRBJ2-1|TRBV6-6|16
TGTGCCAGCAGCTGGACTAGCGGGAAATCCTACAATGAGCAGTTCTTC
CASSWTSGKSYNEQFF
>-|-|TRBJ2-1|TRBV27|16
TGTGCCAGCAGTTTCTTGCGGGCCGGATCCGTCCATGAGCAGTTCTTC
CASSFLRAGSVHEQFF
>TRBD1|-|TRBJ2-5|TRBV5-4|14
TGTGCCAGCAGAAGGGACAGGGTCCAAGAGACCCAGTACTTC
CASRRDRVQETQYF
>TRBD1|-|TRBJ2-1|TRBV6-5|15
TGTGCCAGCAGCACAGCCGGGACAGGGGTTTCTAGGCAGTTCTTC
CASSTAGTGVSRQFF
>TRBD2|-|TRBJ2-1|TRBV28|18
TGTGCCAGCAGTTATTTGACTAGCGGGGCCGGGGGTTCCAATGAGCAGTTCTTC
CASSYLTSGAGGSNEQFF
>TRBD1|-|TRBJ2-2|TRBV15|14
TGTGCCACCAGCGGCAGGGGGATCACCGGGGAGCTGTTTTTT
CATSGRGITGELFF
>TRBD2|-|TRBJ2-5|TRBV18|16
TGTGCCAGCTCCCCTCAGGGACTAGCGGGGCAAGAGACCCAGTACTTC
CASSPQGLAGQETQYF
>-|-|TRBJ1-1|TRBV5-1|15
TGCGCCAGCAGCTCACTATCAACAGGTAACACTGAAGCTTTCTTT
CASSSLSTGNTEAFF
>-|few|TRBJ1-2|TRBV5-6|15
TGTGCCAGCAGCTTCAGACAGTCTTCTAACTATGGCTACACCTTC
CASSFRQSSNYGYTF
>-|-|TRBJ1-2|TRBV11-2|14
TGTGCCAGCAGCCTGGGAGGGGGGGACTATGGCTACACCTTC
CASSLGGGDYGYTF
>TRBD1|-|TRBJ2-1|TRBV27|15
TGTGCCACTACACTCGAAGGGGGCCTGTACAATGAGCAGTTCTTC
CATTLEGGLYNEQFF
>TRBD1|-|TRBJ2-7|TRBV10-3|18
TGTGCCATCAGCATACAGGGGAATCCCCGACCTCCCACCTACGAGCAGTACTTC
CAISIQGNPRPPTYEQYF
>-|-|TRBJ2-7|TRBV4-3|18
TGCGCCAGCAGCCAGGGCCGGGGACACCTTTTCTACTCCTACGAGCAGTACTTC
CASSQGRGHLFYSYEQYF
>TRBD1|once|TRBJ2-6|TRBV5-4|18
TGTGCCAGCAGCTACCACAGGGGGTTCCTCTCTGGGGCCAACGTCCTGACTTTC
CASSYHRGFLSGANVLTF
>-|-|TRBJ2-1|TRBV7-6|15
TGTGCCAGCAGCTTAGGTGGGAGCCTCCACAATGAGCAGTTCTTC
CASSLGGSLHNEQFF
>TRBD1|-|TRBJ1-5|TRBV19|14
TGTGCCAGTCAGCAGGGGGCTGGCAATCAGCCCCAGCATTTT
CASQQGAGNQPQHF
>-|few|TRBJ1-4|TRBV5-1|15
TGCGCCAGCAGCTTGGCAGGTGCAACTAATGAAAAACTGTTTTTT
CASSLAGATNEKLFF
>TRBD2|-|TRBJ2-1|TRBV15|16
TGTGCCACCAGCAGCTTTACTAGCGGGAGTTACAATGAGCAGTTCTTC
CATSSFTSGSYNEQFF
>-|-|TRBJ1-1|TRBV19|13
TGTGCCAGCTCTGGGAGGGGGAGGACTGAAGCTTTCTTT
CASSGRGRTEAFF
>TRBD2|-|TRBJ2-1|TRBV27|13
TGTGCCAGCAGTTTAGGTGGGGGGGGTGAGCAGTTCTTC
CASSLGGGGEQFF
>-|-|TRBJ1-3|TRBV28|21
TGTGCCAGCAGTATAACCGCACCGGGGTTGGGGGGGCCATCCTCTGGAAACACCATATATTTT
CASSITAPGLGGPSSGNTIYF
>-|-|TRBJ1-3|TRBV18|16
TGTGCCAGCTCACACACTCAGGGATATGGTGGAAACACCATATATTTT
CASSHTQGYGGNTIYF
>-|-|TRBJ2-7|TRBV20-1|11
TGCAGTGCGGGCAGGGTCCACGAGCAGTACTTC
CSAGRVHEQYF
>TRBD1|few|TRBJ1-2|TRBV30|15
TGTGCCTGGAGTCGTCAGGCAGGGGGAAGCTATGGCTACACCTTC
CAWSRQAGGSYGYTF
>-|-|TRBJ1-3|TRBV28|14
TGTGCCAGCAGCCGGGTTTACTCTGGAAACACCATATATTTT
CASSRVYSGNTIYF
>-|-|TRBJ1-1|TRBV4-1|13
TGCGCCAGCAGCCCTAGAATGAACACTGAAGCTTTCTTT
CASSPRMNTEAFF
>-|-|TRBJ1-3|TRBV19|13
TGTGCCAGTAGAAACGGGGGAGGAAACACCATATATTTT
CASRNGGGNTIYF
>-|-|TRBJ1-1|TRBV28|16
TGTGCCAGCAGTTTATATGGCAGGGGAATGAACACTGAAGCTTTCTTT
CASSLYGRGMNTEAFF
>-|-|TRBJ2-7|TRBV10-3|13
TGTGCCATCAGTGGCGCAGGCCAGGGGGAGCAGTACTTC
CAISGAGQGEQYF
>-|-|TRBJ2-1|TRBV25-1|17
TGTGCCAGCAGTGATTCGGGTAGCGGAAGCTCCTACAATGAGCAGTTCTTC
CASSDSGSGSSYNEQFF
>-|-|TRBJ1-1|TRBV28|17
TGTGCCAGCAGTCCCCTTGATAGAGGCCGAGGTGGGACTGAAGCTTTCTTT
CASSPLDRGRGGTEAFF